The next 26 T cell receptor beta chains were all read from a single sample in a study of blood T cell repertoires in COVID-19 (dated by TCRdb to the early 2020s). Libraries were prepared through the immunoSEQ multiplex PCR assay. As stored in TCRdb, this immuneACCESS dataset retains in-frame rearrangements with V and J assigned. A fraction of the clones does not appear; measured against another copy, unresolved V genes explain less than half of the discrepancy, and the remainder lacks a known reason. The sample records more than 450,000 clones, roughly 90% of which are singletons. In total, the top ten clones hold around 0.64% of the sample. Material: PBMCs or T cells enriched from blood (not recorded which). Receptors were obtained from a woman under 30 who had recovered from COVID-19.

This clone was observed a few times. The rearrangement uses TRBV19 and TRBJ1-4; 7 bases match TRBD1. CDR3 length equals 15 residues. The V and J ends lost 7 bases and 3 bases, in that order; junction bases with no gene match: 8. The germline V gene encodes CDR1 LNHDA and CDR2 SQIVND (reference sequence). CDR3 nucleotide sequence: TGTGCCAGTACCAAAGGGGGACAGCCTAATGAAAAACTGTTTTTT. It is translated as CASTKGGQPNEKLFF. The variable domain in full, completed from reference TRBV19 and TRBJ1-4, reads DGGITQSPKYLFRKEGQNVTLSCEQNLNHDAMYWYRQDPGQGLRLIYYSQIVNDFQKGDIAEGYSVSREKKESFPLTVTSAQKNPTAFYLCASTKGGQPNEKLFFGSGTQLSVL.

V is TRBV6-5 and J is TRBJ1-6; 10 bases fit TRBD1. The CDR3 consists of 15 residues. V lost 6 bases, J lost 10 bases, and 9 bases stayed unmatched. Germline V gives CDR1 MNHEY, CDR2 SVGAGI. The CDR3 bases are TGTGCCAGCAGGGCTCCGGGACAGGGGTTCTCACCCCTCCACTTT. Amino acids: CASRAPGQGFSPLHF.

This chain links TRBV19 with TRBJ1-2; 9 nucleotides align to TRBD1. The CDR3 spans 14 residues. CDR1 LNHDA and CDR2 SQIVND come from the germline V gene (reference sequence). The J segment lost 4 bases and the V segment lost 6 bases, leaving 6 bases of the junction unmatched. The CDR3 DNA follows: TGTGCCAGTAGGGGACAGGGACTAAGCTATGGCTACACCTTC. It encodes CASRGQGLSYGYTF. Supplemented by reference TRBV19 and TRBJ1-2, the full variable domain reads DGGITQSPKYLFRKEGQNVTLSCEQNLNHDAMYWYRQDPGQGLRLIYYSQIVNDFQKGDIAEGYSVSREKKESFPLTVTSAQKNPTAFYLCASRGQGLSYGYTFGSGTRLTVV.

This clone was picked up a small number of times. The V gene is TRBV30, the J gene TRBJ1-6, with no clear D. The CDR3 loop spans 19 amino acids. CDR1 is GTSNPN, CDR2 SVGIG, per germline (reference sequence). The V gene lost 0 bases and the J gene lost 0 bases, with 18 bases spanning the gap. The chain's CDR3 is CAWSVLIPGESSYNSPLHF. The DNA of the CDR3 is TGTGCCTGGAGTGTTTTAATCCCCGGTGAGAGCTCCTATAATTCACCCCTCCACTTT.

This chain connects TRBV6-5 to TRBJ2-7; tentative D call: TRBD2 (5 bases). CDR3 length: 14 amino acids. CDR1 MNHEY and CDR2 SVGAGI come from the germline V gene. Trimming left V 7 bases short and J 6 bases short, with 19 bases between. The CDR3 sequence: CASTFSRETPEQYF. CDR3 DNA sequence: TGTGCCAGCACTTTTTCCCGGGAAACCCCCGAGCAGTACTTC.

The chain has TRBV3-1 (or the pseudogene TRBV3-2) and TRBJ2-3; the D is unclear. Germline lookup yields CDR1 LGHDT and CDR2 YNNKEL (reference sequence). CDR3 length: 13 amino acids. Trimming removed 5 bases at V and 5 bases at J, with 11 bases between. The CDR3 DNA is TGTGCCAGCAGCTTTAGAATCGGAGATACGCAGTATTTT. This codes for CASSFRIGDTQYF.

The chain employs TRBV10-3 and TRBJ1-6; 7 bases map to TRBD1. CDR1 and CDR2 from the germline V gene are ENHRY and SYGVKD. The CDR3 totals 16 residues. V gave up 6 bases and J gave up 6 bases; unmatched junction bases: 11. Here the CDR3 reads CAISPGQGGSNSPLHF. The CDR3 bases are TGTGCCATCAGCCCGGGGCAGGGGGGAAGTAATTCACCCCTCCACTTT.

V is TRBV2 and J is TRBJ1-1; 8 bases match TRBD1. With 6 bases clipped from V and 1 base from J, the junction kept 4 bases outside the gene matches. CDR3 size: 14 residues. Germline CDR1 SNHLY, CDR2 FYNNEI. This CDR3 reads CASREDRENTEAFF. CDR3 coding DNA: TGTGCCAGCAGGGAGGACAGGGAGAACACTGAAGCTTTCTTT.

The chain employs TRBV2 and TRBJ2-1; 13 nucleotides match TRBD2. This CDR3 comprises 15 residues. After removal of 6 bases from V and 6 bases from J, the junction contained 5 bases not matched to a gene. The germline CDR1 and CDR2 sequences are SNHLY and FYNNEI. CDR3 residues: CASSKTSGGPNEQFF. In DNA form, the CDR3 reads TGTGCCAGCAGCAAGACTAGCGGGGGGCCCAATGAGCAGTTCTTC.

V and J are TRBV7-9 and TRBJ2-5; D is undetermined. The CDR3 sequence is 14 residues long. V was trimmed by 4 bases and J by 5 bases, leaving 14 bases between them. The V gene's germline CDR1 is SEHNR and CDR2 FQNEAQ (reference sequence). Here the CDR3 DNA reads TGTGCCAGCAGCTCCCGATATCGGCGGGAGACCCAGTACTTC. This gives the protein CASSSRYRRETQYF.

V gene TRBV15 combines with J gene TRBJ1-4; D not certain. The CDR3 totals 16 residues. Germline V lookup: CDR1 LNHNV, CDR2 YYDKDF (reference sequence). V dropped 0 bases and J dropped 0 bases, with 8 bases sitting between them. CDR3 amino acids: CATSRDHPATNEKLFF. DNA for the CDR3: TGTGCCACCAGCAGAGATCACCCGGCAACTAATGAAAAACTGTTTTTT.

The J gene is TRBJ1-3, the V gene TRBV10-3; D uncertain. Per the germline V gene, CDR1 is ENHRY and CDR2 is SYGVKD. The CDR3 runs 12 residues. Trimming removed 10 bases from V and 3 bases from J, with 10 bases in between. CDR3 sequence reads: CATVDFGNTIYF. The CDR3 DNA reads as TGTGCCACCGTTGACTTTGGAAACACCATATATTTT.

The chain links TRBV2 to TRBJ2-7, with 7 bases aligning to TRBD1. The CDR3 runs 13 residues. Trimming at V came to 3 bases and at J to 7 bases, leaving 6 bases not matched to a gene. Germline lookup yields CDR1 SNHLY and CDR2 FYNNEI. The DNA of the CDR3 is TGTGCCAGCAGTGATAAGGGACAGAGAGAGCAGTACTTC. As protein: CASSDKGQREQYF.

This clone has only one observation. In DNA, the CDR3 is TGCAGCGTTGGGGGACTAGCGGGGGGTGATACGCAGTATTTT. It encodes CSVGGLAGGDTQYF. The V gene is TRBV29-1, the J gene TRBJ2-3; 15 nucleotides line up with TRBD2. Germline CDR1 and CDR2: SQVTM and ANQGSEA. Germline trimming cut 4 bases from V and 6 bases from J; bases unmatched to any gene: 2. The CDR3 loop spans 14 amino acids.

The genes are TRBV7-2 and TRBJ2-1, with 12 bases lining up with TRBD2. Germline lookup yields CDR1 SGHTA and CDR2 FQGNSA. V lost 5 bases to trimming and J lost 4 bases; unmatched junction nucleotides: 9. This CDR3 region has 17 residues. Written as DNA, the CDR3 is TGTGCCAGCAGCACCCGGACTAGCGGGGCCTTTTACAATGAGCAGTTCTTC. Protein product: CASSTRTSGAFYNEQFF. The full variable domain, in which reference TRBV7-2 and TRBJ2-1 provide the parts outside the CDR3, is GAGVSQSPSNKVTEKGKDVELRCDPISGHTALYWYRQSLGQGLEFLIYFQGNSAPDKSGLPSDRFSAERTGGSVSTLTIQRTQQEDSAVYLCASSTRTSGAFYNEQFFGPGTRLTVL.

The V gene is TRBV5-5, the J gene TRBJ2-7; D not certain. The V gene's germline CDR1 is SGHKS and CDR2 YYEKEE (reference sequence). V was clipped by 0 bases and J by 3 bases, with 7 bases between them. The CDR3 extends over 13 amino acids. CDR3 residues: CASSLESHYEQYF. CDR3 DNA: TGTGCCAGCAGCTTGGAAAGCCACTACGAGCAGTACTTC.

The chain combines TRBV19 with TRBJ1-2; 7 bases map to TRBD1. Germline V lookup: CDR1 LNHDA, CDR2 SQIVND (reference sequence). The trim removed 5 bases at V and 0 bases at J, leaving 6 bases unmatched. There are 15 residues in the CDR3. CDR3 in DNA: TGTGCCAGTAGTTCGGACAGGCGGCCTAACTATGGCTACACCTTC. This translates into CASSSDRRPNYGYTF.

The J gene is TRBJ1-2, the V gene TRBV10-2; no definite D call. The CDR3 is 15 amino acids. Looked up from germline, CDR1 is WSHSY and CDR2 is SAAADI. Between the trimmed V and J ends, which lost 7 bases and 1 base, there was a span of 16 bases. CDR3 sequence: CASTHGRSLNYGYTF. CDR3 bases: TGCGCCAGCACCCATGGCAGGTCACTTAACTATGGCTACACCTTC.

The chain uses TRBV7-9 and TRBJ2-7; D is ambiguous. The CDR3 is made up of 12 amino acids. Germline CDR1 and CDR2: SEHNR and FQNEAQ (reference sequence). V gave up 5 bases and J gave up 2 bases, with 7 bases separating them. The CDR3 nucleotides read TGTGCCAGCAGCGCCGGTCCCTACGAGCAGTACTTC. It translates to CASSAGPYEQYF.

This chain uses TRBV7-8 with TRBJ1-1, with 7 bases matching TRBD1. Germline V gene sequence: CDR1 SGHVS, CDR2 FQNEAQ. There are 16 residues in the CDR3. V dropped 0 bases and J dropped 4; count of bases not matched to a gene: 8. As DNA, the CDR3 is TGTGCCAGCAGCTTAGCTTCCTCAGACAGGGCCACTGAAGCTTTCTTT. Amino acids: CASSLASSDRATEAFF.

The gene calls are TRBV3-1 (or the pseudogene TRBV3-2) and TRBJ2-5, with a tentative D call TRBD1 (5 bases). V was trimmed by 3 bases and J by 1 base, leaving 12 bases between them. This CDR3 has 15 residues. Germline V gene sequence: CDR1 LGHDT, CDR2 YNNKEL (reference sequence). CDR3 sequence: CASSQAPGPQETQYF. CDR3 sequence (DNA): TGTGCCAGCAGCCAGGCACCAGGGCCCCAAGAGACCCAGTACTTC.

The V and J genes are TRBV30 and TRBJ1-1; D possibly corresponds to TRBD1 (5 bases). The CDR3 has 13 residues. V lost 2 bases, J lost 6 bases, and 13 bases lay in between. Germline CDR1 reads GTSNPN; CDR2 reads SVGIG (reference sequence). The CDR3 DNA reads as TGTGCCTGGAGTCAATCTTGGGGCGCTGAAGCTTTCTTT. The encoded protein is CAWSQSWGAEAFF.

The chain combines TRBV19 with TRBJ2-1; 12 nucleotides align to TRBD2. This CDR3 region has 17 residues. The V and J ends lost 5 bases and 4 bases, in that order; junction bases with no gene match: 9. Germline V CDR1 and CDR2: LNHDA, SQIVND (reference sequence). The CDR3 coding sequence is TGTGCCAGTAGTCTAGCGGGGGGGCGGAGGATTTACAATGAGCAGTTCTTC. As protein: CASSLAGGRRIYNEQFF.

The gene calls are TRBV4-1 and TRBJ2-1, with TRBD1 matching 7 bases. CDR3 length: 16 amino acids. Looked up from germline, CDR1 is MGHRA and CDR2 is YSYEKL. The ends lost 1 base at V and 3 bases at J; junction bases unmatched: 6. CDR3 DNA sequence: TGCGCCAGCAGCCAAGGACCGGGACAGAGCTACAATGAGCAGTTCTTC. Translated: CASSQGPGQSYNEQFF.

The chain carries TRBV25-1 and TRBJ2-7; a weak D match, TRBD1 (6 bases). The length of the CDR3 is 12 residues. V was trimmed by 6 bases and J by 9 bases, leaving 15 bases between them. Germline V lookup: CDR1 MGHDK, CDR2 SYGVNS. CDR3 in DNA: TGTGCCAGCAGCCCAGGGGAGAGATTGCAGTACTTC. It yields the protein CASSPGERLQYF.

The CDR3 DNA reads TGTGCCAGCAGCCAAGATCCTAGCGGGGGATTCTACGAGCAGTACTTC. It is translated as CASSQDPSGGFYEQYF. The rearrangement links TRBV3-1 (or the pseudogene TRBV3-2) to TRBJ2-7, with 10 bases fitting TRBD2. The CDR3 extends over 16 amino acids. CDR1 and CDR2 (germline): LGHDT, YNNKEL (reference sequence). After removal of 0 bases from V and 3 bases from J, the junction contained 5 bases not matched to a gene.